The entry below describes one T cell receptor beta chain. Its antigen is not known. The data were obtained in a study of cytomegalovirus exposure and HLA in healthy donors. V lost 3 bases to trimming and J lost 6 bases, with 19 bases between them. Germline assignment: CDR1 SGDLS and CDR2 YYNGEE. The CDR3 sequence is 16 residues long. Study findings and constraints: Most observed TCR sequences were rare, whereas some public TCRs were detected in many donors. Based on reports, TCR beta sequences accurately predicted HLA-A and HLA-B alleles for most subjects. Earlier analysis looked at TCR beta V segments, and most were productive about 87% or about 30% of the time.

60 Vbeta and 13 Jbeta primers were used in PCR. The authors' processing: An analysis that came later counted tens of millions of unique TCR beta chains, approximately 9.9 million shared. Sequenced by immunoSEQ multiplex PCR; TCRdb stores in-frame clones only, minus some. V and J calls and clone size follow that table, whereas D and trimming were derived from the DNA. The profile shows 130,000 or so clones, 88% of them singletons. J is TRBJ2-1 and V is TRBV9; D might be TRBD1 (6 bases). The specimen was PBMCs. The sequence derives from a woman aged 40 to 50 in good health and CMV-seronegative. The CDR3 DNA is TGTGCCAGCAGCGCCCTGGCAGGGAGAGGGGGCAATGAGCAGTTCTTC. Its protein product is CASSALAGRGGNEQFF.